Listed here is a single T cell receptor beta chain. The sample holds a few counts of this clonotype. This receptor's antigen is unknown. No base qualities exist here, and no much larger clone lies one base off it. Library preparation was by 5' RACE. Sequencing was carried out with an Illumina HiSeq 2500. A second roughly 7 to 12 cycle PCR used a sample-barcoded 5' primer and a J-beta primer mix. Each TCR beta cDNA molecule received a unique molecular identifier from a template-switch 5' adaptor carrying 12 random nucleotides. Each sample yielded at least 3 million CDR3-containing paired-end reads. All of the RNA was converted into first-strand cDNA using the Mint cDNA synthesis kit, with a TRBC-specific oligonucleotide serving as the primer. Following uracil-DNA glycosylase treatment, all cDNA underwent a first 18-cycle PCR with the universal primers M1SS and BC2_uni_R. The source study handled its data this way. Normalization of each sample was performed by random selection of 1 million high-quality reads, each carrying a distinct molecular identifier. Reads sharing molecular identifiers were discarded rather than binned into consensus sequences. MiTCR, set to a Q25 quality threshold and the strictest error-elimination algorithm, was used for CDR3 identification, clonotype clustering and error correction. A nonparametric unseen species model with Euler transformation was used to estimate lower-bound total TCR beta diversity. TCRdb reran the public reads through fastp at Q25 and MiXCR, keeping productive beta chains. One record per CDR3 amino acid sequence lists the most common genes and DNA. What appears here as the V and J calls and clone size reflects TCRdb's work, not the paper's. This sample is represented by about a million distinct CDR3 sequences; roughly 47% of them were singletons. The ten top clones hold about 20% of the sample.

The sample is drawn from a study of blood T cells in healthy people across ages (dated by TCRdb to between 2014 and 2017). Broadly, across the study: Template switching captured roughly one uniquely barcoded TCR beta cDNA molecule per two T cells in model experiments. Age-related changes in TCR beta repertoire diversity were measured in the study by deep sequencing normalized with unique cDNA molecular identifiers. The donors were divided into four age groups: young (average around 16 years), middle-aged (under 40), aged (approximately 62) and long-lived (about 90). To avoid experimental bias, donors of different ages were distributed randomly across sequencing lanes. Using the same blood draw, the study looked at two additional independent replicas of 1 million unique cDNA reads for two donors, one aged 18 to 29 and the other aged 80 or older. Results the study describes overall, beyond this receptor: Observed TCR beta diversity correlated strongly with the percentage of naive T cells measured by flow cytometry. The long-lived group showed more naive CD4+ T cells, fewer expanded clones and increased TCR diversity than the aged group, suggesting age selection. Estimates of total diversity based on one million sequenced T cells were regarded as lower bounds and as underestimates. Because the CMV infection status of the donors was unknown, age-related changes in expanded clonotypes may potentially have been confounded. Observed TCR beta diversity per million T cells fell roughly linearly with age, and a significant reduction was already apparent by age around 40. Conclusive comparison of naive and antigen-experienced compartments was prevented by the profiling of bulk unsorted PBMCs.

The CDR3, from cysteine to phenylalanine, totals 15 residues. The kept DNA is CDR3 alone, 45 bases in frame from the first base. Trimming removed 4 bases from V and 4 bases from J; the gene matches leave 5 bases unexplained. The germline V gene gives CDR1 as SGHDT and CDR2 as YYEEEE. Systemically healthy Caucasian individuals from Russia, approximately 39 in total and aged about 6 to 95 years, were included as donors. Each donor gave 8 to 10 milliliters of peripheral blood, collected into EDTA-treated Vacutainer tubes. PBMCs were isolated by Ficoll-Paque density-gradient centrifugation, with at least 6.5 million obtained per sample. Trizol reagent was used to extract total RNA from the PBMCs, yielding at least 6 micrograms per sample. Naive CD45RAhigh/CD27high T cell percentages were measured by flow cytometry on a PBMC aliquot from every donor.

The sequenced sample consisted of blood. The receptor was derived from a woman in her sixties in good health. This chain joins TRBV5-6 to TRBJ1-5, with 10 bases in between that match TRBD1. The DNA is as follows: TGTGCCAGCAGCCCGGGACAGGGGTTGAATCAGCCCCAGCATTTT. Its product reads: CASSPGQGLNQPQHF.